The T cell receptor beta chain under discussion was sequenced for a study of blood T cell repertoires in COVID-19. Clones were sequenced by immunoSEQ multiplex PCR, and TCRdb holds only the in-frame ones, with some missing. The sample has some 47,000 clones; approximately 86% are singletons. The germline V gene encodes CDR1 SGDLS and CDR2 YYNGEE. The V end was cut by 0 bases, the J end by 6 bases, with 9 bases between. CDR3 length: 13 residues. Sequencing was performed on peripheral blood. The sequence came from a woman aged 80 or over in a cohort sampled during active or convalescent COVID-19. The chain couples TRBV9 to TRBJ1-1; perhaps TRBD1 as D (6 bases). CDR3 nucleotides: TGTGCCAGCAGCGTAGTACACAGGGCTGAAGCTTTCTTT. Its protein product is CASSVVHRAEAFF.